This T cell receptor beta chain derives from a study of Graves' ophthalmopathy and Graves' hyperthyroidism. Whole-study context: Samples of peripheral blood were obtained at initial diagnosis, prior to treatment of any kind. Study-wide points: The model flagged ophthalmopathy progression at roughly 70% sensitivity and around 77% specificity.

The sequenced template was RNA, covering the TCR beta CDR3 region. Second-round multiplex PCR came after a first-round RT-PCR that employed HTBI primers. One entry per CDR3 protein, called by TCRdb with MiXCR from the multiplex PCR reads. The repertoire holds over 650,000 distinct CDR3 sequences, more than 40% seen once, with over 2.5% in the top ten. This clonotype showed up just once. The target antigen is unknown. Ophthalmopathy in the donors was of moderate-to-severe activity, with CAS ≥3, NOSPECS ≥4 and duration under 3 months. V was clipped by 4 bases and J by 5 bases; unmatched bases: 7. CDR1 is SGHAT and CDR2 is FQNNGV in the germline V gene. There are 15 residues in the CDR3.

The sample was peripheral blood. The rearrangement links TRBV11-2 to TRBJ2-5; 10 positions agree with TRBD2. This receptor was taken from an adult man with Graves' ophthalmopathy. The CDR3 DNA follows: TGTGCCAGCAGCTCGGGACTAGCGTCAGGGGAGACCCAGTACTTC. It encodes CASSSGLASGETQYF.